The 3 T cell receptor beta chains listed next were all sequenced from one sample in a study of Ad26.COV2.S vaccination and SARS-CoV-2 variants. Treatment here: around 19 received Ad26.COV2.S at low or high dose, single or two shots; 5 received placebo; per-sample allocation not given. Sampling occurred on day 63 after the first vaccine or placebo injection. The data were produced by immunoSEQ multiplex PCR, yet TCRdb's version contains in-frame clones alone and is incomplete. The repertoire has 300,000 to 400,000 clones, 80% to 90% of them found once; the top ten carry about 10%. Specimen: peripheral blood, collected in a trial of Ad26.COV2.S vaccine versus placebo. Receptors originate from a person aged 18-60 years who received the Ad26.COV2.S COVID-19 vaccine or a placebo.

The chain recombines TRBV12-5 with TRBJ2-1; 10 positions agree with TRBD2. The CDR3 spans 16 residues. V was pared by 4 bases and J by 7 bases, with 10 bases of the junction left unmatched. From germline, CDR1 is LGHNT and CDR2 FRNRAP. The CDR3 loop is CASGSSGSPYLNEQFF. For the CDR3, the DNA is TGTGCTAGTGGTTCTAGCGGGAGTCCGTACCTGAATGAGCAGTTCTTC.

The chain links TRBV9 to TRBJ1-2; possibly TRBD1 for D (5 bases). Between the trimmed V and J ends, which lost 7 bases and 8 bases, there was a span of 15 bases. Germline V gene data show CDR1 as SGDLS and CDR2 as YYNGEE. The CDR3 runs 12 residues. The DNA of the CDR3 is TGTGCCAGCTGGCCAGGGAAAGGAGGCTACACCTTC. Encoded protein: CASWPGKGGYTF.

The J gene is TRBJ2-1, the V gene TRBV10-3; no reliable D call. V was cut by 0 bases and J by 8 bases, with 8 bases left in between. The CDR3 loop spans 13 amino acids. Germline-derived CDR1 and CDR2 are ENHRY and SYGVKD. This CDR3 reads CAISESLVDEQFF. CDR3 in DNA: TGTGCCATCAGTGAGTCTCTCGTGGATGAGCAGTTCTTC.